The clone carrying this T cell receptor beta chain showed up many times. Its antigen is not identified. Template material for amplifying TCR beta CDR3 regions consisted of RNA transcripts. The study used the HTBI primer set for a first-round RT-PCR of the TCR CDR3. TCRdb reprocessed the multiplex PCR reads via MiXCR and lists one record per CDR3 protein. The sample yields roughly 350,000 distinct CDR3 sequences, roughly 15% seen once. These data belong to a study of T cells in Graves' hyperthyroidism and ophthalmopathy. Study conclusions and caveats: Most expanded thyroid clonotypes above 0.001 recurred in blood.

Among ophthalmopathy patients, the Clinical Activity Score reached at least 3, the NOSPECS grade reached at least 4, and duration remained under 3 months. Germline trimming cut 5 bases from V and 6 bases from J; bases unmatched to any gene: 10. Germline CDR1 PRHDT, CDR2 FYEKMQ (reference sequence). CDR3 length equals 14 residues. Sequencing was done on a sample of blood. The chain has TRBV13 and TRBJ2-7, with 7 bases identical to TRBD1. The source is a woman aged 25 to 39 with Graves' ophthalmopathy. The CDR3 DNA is TGTGCCAGCAGCCCGACAGGGTTCGGGGCCGAGCAGTACTTC. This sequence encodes CASSPTGFGAEQYF.